Each of the 30 T cell receptor beta chains below was sequenced from the same sample in a study of T-cell reconstitution after alpha-beta-depleted transplantation in children. Molecular barcoding with unique molecular identifiers was used for the TCRbeta library. TCRdb ran MiXCR on the PCR reads and lists one entry per CDR3 protein. The sample lists hundreds of thousands of distinct CDR3 sequences; approximately 17% were seen once. Sample: PBMCs, mostly from graft donor cells, taken 360 days after TCRalphabeta/CD19-depleted stem cell transplant. These receptors were collected from a male patient between 2 and 15 years old who had a stem cell transplant for acute lymphoblastic leukemia, so the T cells may come from the graft donor.

The V and J genes are TRBV18 and TRBJ2-3; 7 bases fit TRBD1. The CDR3 covers 16 residues. Trimming at V came to 3 bases and at J to 2 bases, leaving 8 bases not matched to a gene. From germline, CDR1 is KGHSH and CDR2 LQKENI. The CDR3 sequence is CASSPYRDSSTDTQYF. The CDR3 DNA sequence: TGTGCCAGCTCACCCTACCGGGACAGCTCCACAGATACGCAGTATTTT.

The gene calls are TRBV10-1 and TRBJ2-1; a weak D match, TRBD1 (5 bases). The CDR3 is 15 residues long. Germline V gene lookup returns CDR1 WNHNN and CDR2 SYGVQD (reference sequence). Trimming pared 6 bases from V and 2 bases from J, leaving 14 bases between. The CDR3 sequence is CASRGPGSPYNEQFF. The CDR3 DNA reads TGCGCCAGCAGGGGCCCAGGGTCCCCCTACAATGAGCAGTTCTTC.

The chain uses TRBV20-1 and TRBJ2-5; 8 bases are a match to TRBD2. CDR3 length equals 14 residues. In germline, CDR1 is DFQATT, CDR2 SNEGSKA (reference sequence). The trim removed 2 bases at V and 2 bases at J, leaving 4 bases unmatched. CDR3 in DNA: TGCAGTGCTAGATACGGGGGGGTACAAGAGACCCAGTACTTC. It yields the protein CSARYGGVQETQYF.

The rearrangement uses TRBV12-3 or TRBV12-4 and TRBJ2-5, with TRBD2 matching 9 bases. The CDR3 is 16 residues long. Trimming at V came to 3 bases and at J to 1 base, leaving 6 bases not matched to a gene. Here the CDR3 reads CASSLGGGASQETQYF. CDR3 sequence (DNA): TGTGCCAGCAGTTTGGGCGGGGGGGCCTCCCAAGAGACCCAGTACTTC.

In this sample, this clonotype turned up a few times. The chain is built from TRBV5-1 and TRBJ2-1, with TRBD2 matching over 7 bases. The CDR3 loop spans 16 amino acids. Germline CDR1 and CDR2: SGHRS and YFSETQ. Trimming removed 0 bases from V and 4 bases from J; junction bases left unmatched: 7. The CDR3, as DNA: TGCGCCAGCAGCTTGGCATCGGGGGGAAAGTACAATGAGCAGTTCTTC. The encoded protein is CASSLASGGKYNEQFF.

This clonotype was found a few times. The chain joins TRBV5-1 to TRBJ2-6, with D tentatively TRBD1 or TRBD2 (6 bases each). The germline V gene has CDR1 SGHRS and CDR2 YFSETQ. Trimming shortened V by 0 bases and J by 9 bases, and 13 bases separated the two germline ends. CDR3 length: 15 residues. This CDR3 is CASSLVQGRDNVLTF. Here the CDR3 DNA reads TGCGCCAGCAGCTTGGTGCAGGGGCGGGACAACGTCCTGACTTTC.

This clonotype was recorded a few times. The chain joins TRBV20-1 to TRBJ2-1, with TRBD2 as a possible D gene (6 bases). V lost 0 bases, J lost 7 bases, and 28 bases lay in between. Per the germline V gene, CDR1 is DFQATT and CDR2 is SNEGSKA (reference sequence). The CDR3 runs 19 residues. DNA for the CDR3: TGCAGTGCTAGAGATCTATTGGGGTTTAACGGGGGAGCTCTGAATGAGCAGTTCTTC. Amino acids: CSARDLLGFNGGALNEQFF.

This sequence joins TRBV7-2 and TRBJ2-7, with D tentatively TRBD2 (6 bases). Trimming removed 7 bases at V and 1 base at J, with 14 bases between. CDR3 size: 14 residues. The germline CDR1 and CDR2 sequences are SGHTA and FQGNSA. DNA of the CDR3: TGTGCCAGCACCAAGACTAGTAGATCCTACGAGCAGTACTTC. Protein: CASTKTSRSYEQYF.

This clonotype was recorded at least ten times. CDR3 in DNA: TGCGCCAGCAGCCCGGGACAGGGGGCGGTAACCTACGAGCAGTACTTC. Translated: CASSPGQGAVTYEQYF. V is TRBV5-1 and J is TRBJ2-7; 12 bases map to TRBD1. The CDR3 length is 16 residues. Germline V gene sequence: CDR1 SGHRS, CDR2 YFSETQ. Germline trimming cut 4 bases from V and 2 bases from J; bases unmatched to any gene: 7.

The chain joins TRBV10-3 to TRBJ2-5; 7 nucleotides line up with TRBD2. CDR1 is ENHRY and CDR2 is SYGVKD in the germline V gene. V shed 4 bases and J 3 bases; nucleotides not matched to a gene: 8. The CDR3 totals 15 residues. The CDR3 sequence is CAISGISSGEETQYF. The CDR3 DNA reads TGTGCCATCAGTGGCATTTCCAGCGGGGAAGAGACCCAGTACTTC.

The CDR3 loop is CASSLIGTSVYF. For the CDR3, the DNA is TGTGCCAGCAGCTTAATAGGGACTAGCGTGTATTTT. V usage is TRBV7-9 and J usage is TRBJ2-3, with 10 bases lining up with TRBD2. Germline V gene sequence: CDR1 SEHNR, CDR2 FQNEAQ (reference sequence). The CDR3 sequence is 12 residues long. The trim removed 2 bases at V and 14 bases at J, leaving 4 bases unmatched. The full variable domain, completed using reference TRBV7-9 and TRBJ2-3, is DTGVSQNPRHKITKRGQNVTFRCDPISEHNRLYWYRQTLGQGPEFLTYFQNEAQLEKSRLLSDRFSAERPKGSFSTLEIQRTEQGDSAMYLCASSLIGTSVYFGPGTRLTVL.

Many counts were recorded for this clonotype. The rearrangement joins TRBV29-1 to TRBJ2-1, with 9 nucleotides matching TRBD1. The germline V gene encodes CDR1 SQVTM and CDR2 ANQGSEA. The CDR3 extends over 17 amino acids. Unmatched junction bases numbered 15, after V lost 6 bases and J lost 3 bases. CDR3 sequence: CSVPGQGPPLLYNEQFF. The CDR3 coding sequence is TGCAGCGTACCGGGACAGGGCCCCCCTCTACTCTACAATGAGCAGTTCTTC.

V and J are TRBV7-9 and TRBJ2-7; 8 nucleotides align to TRBD1. The CDR3 runs 14 residues. Germline CDR1 reads SEHNR; CDR2 reads FQNEAQ (reference sequence). V lost 5 bases, J lost 3 bases, and 6 bases stayed unmatched. In nucleotides, the CDR3 is TGTGCCAGCAGCCCCCCCACAGGGGGCTACGAGCAGTACTTC. Amino acid sequence: CASSPPTGGYEQYF.

The chain links TRBV5-1 to TRBJ1-3, with 8 bases lining up with TRBD1. V trimming: 4 bases; J trimming: 7 bases; junction bases outside the gene matches: 13. The CDR3 is 16 residues long. Germline V gene data show CDR1 as SGHRS and CDR2 as YFSETQ. The CDR3 region has the DNA TGCGCCAGCAGCCGGCTTGGGACAGGTGGAACGAACACCATATATTTT. It codes for CASSRLGTGGTNTIYF.

This clonotype was counted between two and nine times. The CDR3 nucleotides read TGTGCCAGCAGCCCGTCGGGGGTTAGCGCAGATACGCAGTATTTT. This encodes CASSPSGVSADTQYF. The chain has TRBV7-2 and TRBJ2-3; possibly TRBD2 for D (6 bases). The CDR3 is 15 amino acids. The ends were cut back, 5 bases at V and 4 bases at J, with 16 bases in the middle. Germline V gene sequence: CDR1 SGHTA, CDR2 FQGNSA.

This chain links TRBV13 with TRBJ1-5; 8 positions agree with TRBD1. With V trimmed by 5 bases and J by 7 bases, 4 bases remained unmatched. This CDR3 contains 13 residues. Germline assignment: CDR1 PRHDT and CDR2 FYEKMQ (reference sequence). In nucleotides, the CDR3 is TGTGCCAGCAGCGTCACAGGGGGGCAGCCCCAGCATTTT. This encodes CASSVTGGQPQHF.

This rearrangement joins TRBV20-1 to TRBJ1-5; D is unresolved. V lost 3 bases, J lost 3 bases, and 9 bases lay in between. Germline lookup yields CDR1 DFQATT and CDR2 SNEGSKA (reference sequence). The CDR3 sequence is 13 residues long. In nucleotides, the CDR3 is TGCAGTGCTAGGCGGCAGCTCAATCAGCCCCAGCATTTT. Amino acids: CSARRQLNQPQHF.

This rearrangement joins TRBV4-3 to TRBJ2-3, with 11 positions matching TRBD1. The CDR3 covers 19 residues. The V gene end was trimmed by 0 bases and the J gene end by 3 bases; junction bases not matched to a gene: 11. CDR1 LGHNA and CDR2 YSLEER come from the germline V gene. DNA of the CDR3: TGCGCCAGCAGCCAAGAAAGGAGCCGAGGACAGGGGGCAACAGATACGCAGTATTTT. It is translated as CASSQERSRGQGATDTQYF.

In its sample, this clonotype was seen a few times. A junction boundary mismatches the germline segment, possibly from a read error. The V and J genes are TRBV12-3 or TRBV12-4 and TRBJ2-5; 10 bases fit TRBD2. This CDR3 spans 13 amino acids. CDR3 in DNA: TGTGCCAGCAGCCGGAGCGGGGGGGCCGGTTGGGACTTC. It codes for CASSRSGGAGWDF.

This clonotype was picked up a small number of times. This chain connects TRBV3-1 to TRBJ2-3; tentative D call: TRBD2 (5 bases). V was cut by 5 bases and J by 6 bases, with 18 bases left in between. The CDR3 has 15 amino acids. Germline CDR1 and CDR2: LGHDT and YNNKEL (reference sequence). The CDR3 DNA follows: TGTGCCAGCAGCACCCGGACTTCCTCTGGGGATACGCAGTATTTT. This sequence encodes CASSTRTSSGDTQYF.

There are many counts of this clonotype. This chain connects TRBV29-1 to TRBJ2-5; TRBD2 aligns across 10 bases. The V gene end was trimmed by 4 bases and the J gene end by 2 bases; junction bases not matched to a gene: 7. This CDR3 spans 15 amino acids. The V gene's germline CDR1 is SQVTM and CDR2 ANQGSEA. The CDR3 DNA follows: TGCAGCGTTGGTGGGATAGCGGGGGGACAAGAGACCCAGTACTTC. Amino acids: CSVGGIAGGQETQYF.

The chain employs TRBV29-1 and TRBJ1-3, with a tentative D call TRBD1 (6 bases). Germline V lookup: CDR1 SQVTM, CDR2 ANQGSEA. V was cut by 7 bases and J by 4 bases, with 11 bases left in between. The CDR3 runs to 12 residues. CDR3 sequence reads: CSGTDRGNTIYF. CDR3 in DNA: TGCAGCGGTACCGACAGGGGAAACACCATATATTTT.

This clonotype was detected many times. The chain carries TRBV14 and TRBJ2-7; 9 bases match TRBD1. Trimming removed 1 base from V and 6 bases from J; junction bases left unmatched: 7. The CDR3 covers 15 residues. CDR1 is SGHDN, CDR2 FVKESK, per germline. CDR3 sequence reads: CASSQGLSTGGEQYF. Written as DNA, the CDR3 is TGTGCCAGCAGCCAAGGCCTCTCGACAGGGGGCGAGCAGTACTTC.

In this sample, this clonotype turned up many times. This rearrangement joins TRBV10-3 to TRBJ1-1; unclear D gene. Looked up from germline, CDR1 is ENHRY and CDR2 is SYGVKD. The CDR3 is 15 amino acids. Trimming removed 3 bases at V and 4 bases at J, with 15 bases between. CDR3 sequence: CAISDSGEASTEAFF. The CDR3 DNA reads TGTGCCATCAGTGATAGTGGGGAGGCGAGCACTGAAGCTTTCTTT.

The sample holds a few counts of this clonotype. The CDR3 DNA sequence: TGCAGTGCTTATCGGCCAGGTACGCAGTATTTT. Residues: CSAYRPGTQYF. This rearrangement joins TRBV20-1 to TRBJ2-3; unclear D gene. V gave up 5 bases and J gave up 8 bases, with 11 bases separating them. Germline CDR1 and CDR2: DFQATT and SNEGSKA (reference sequence). The CDR3 consists of 11 residues.

Details on this clonotype: Likely a read error: the CDR3 ends without its conserved phenylalanine or tryptophan. CDR3 amino acids: CASSITGQANTEAFC. CDR3 DNA: TGTGCCAGCAGTATAACCGGACAGGCGAACACTGAAGCTTTCTGT. The chain is built from TRBV28 and TRBJ1-1; TRBD1 aligns across 7 bases. The CDR3 loop spans 15 amino acids. Trimming took 5 bases from V and 1 from J; bases not matched to a gene: 7. Germline CDR1 is MDHEN and CDR2 is SYDVKM.

In this sample, this clonotype turned up a few times. This CDR3 reads CASSGGWGTDTQYF. CDR3 nucleotides: TGTGCCAGCTCGGGGGGATGGGGCACAGATACGCAGTATTTT. The V gene is TRBV11-2, the J gene TRBJ2-3; 7 nucleotides match TRBD2. The CDR3 totals 14 residues. V shed 8 bases and J 1 base; nucleotides not matched to a gene: 6. From germline, CDR1 is SGHAT and CDR2 FQNNGV.

The chain links TRBV4-3 to TRBJ1-2; 7 bases align to TRBD1. The length of the CDR3 is 14 residues. The germline V gene encodes CDR1 LGHNA and CDR2 YSLEER. Trimming took 0 bases from V and 11 from J; bases not matched to a gene: 9. CDR3 nucleotide sequence: TGCGCCAGCAGCCAAGAATTCTGGGACAGCCTATACACCTTC. Its protein is CASSQEFWDSLYTF.

The chain is built from TRBV12-3 or TRBV12-4 and TRBJ2-2; D unclear. This CDR3 spans 14 amino acids. The V gene lost 6 bases and the J gene lost 7 bases, with 15 bases spanning the gap. The CDR3 DNA follows: TGTGCCAGCAGGACAATTCAGGTGGACGGGGAGCTGTTTTTT. Translated: CASRTIQVDGELFF.

J is TRBJ2-3 and V is TRBV29-1; 11 bases match TRBD1. Germline-derived CDR1 and CDR2 are SQVTM and ANQGSEA. Unmatched junction bases numbered 3, after V lost 7 bases and J lost 3 bases. The CDR3 totals 13 residues. The CDR3 here is CSGTGGRTDTQYF. The CDR3 coding sequence is TGCAGCGGGACAGGGGGCCGGACAGATACGCAGTATTTT.